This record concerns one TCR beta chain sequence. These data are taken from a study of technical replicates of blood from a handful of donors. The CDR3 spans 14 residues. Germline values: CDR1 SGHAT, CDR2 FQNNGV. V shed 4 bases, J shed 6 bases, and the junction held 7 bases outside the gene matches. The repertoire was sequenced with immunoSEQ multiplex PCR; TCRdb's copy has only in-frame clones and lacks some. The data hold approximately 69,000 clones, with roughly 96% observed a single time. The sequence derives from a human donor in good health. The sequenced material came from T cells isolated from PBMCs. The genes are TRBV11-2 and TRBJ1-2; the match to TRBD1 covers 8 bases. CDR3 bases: TGTGCCAGCAGCTACGGACAGGGATGGCATGGCTACACCTTC. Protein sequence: CASSYGQGWHGYTF.